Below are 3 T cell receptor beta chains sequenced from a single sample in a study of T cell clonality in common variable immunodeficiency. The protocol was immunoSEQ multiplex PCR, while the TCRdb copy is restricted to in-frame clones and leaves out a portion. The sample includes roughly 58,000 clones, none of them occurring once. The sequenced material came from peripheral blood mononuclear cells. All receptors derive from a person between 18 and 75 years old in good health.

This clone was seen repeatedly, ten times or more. The CDR3 bases that were read are TGTGCCAGCAGCCCCCGGGACAAGCTACGGGGC. Amino acids: CASSPRDKLRG. The whole CDR3 reads CASSPRDKLRGYTF. The genes are TRBV7-2 and TRBJ1-2; tentatively, D is TRBD1 (6 bases). The read ends 3 residues shy of where the CDR3 ends; the end is completed using the germline J gene. This CDR3 has 14 residues. Germline V gene data show CDR1 as SGHTA and CDR2 as FQGNSA.

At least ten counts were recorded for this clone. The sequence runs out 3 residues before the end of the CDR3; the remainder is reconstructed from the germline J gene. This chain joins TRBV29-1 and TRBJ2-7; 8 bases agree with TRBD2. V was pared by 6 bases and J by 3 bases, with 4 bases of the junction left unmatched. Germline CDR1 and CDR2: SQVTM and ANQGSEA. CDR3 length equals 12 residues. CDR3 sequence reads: CSVGGESYEQYF. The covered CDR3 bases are TGCAGCGTCGGGGGGGAAAGCTACGAG.

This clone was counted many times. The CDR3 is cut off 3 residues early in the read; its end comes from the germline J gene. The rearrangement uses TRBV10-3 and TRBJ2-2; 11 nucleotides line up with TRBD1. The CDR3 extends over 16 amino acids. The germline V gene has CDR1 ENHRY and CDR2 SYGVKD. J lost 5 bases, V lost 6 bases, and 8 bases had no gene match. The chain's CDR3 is CAIRPGTGGETGELFF. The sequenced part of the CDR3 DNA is TGTGCCATCAGGCCCGGGACAGGGGGAGAAACCGGGGAG.